This TCR beta chain was recovered during a study of Ad26.COV2.S vaccination and SARS-CoV-2 variants (dated by TCRdb to the early 2020s). Turning to the overall study: Sequencing of the TCRbeta repertoire served to evaluate the specificity and breadth of SARS-CoV-2-reactive T cell receptors following Ad26.COV2.S vaccination. A total of approximately 32 samples were included in the TCR-sequenced set, comprising around 19 Ad26.COV2.S vaccine recipients, 5 placebo recipients and 8 SARS-CoV-2 convalescent individuals.

Including cysteine and phenylalanine, the CDR3 has 14 amino acids. This entry keeps only the CDR3 DNA: 42 bases, framed from base 1. Clipping removes 1 base from V and 7 bases from J, with 7 as the unmatched junction base count. The germline V gene encodes CDR1 SEHNR and CDR2 FQNEAQ (reference sequence). With regard to this clone: Its antigen target is currently unknown. No base-level quality is on record; no much larger clone is a single base apart.

Explained via the paper, the time point label denotes: individuals recovered from natural SARS-CoV-2 infection. The immunoSEQ Assay was the method used to sequence TCRbeta CDR3 regions. After extraction, genomic DNA underwent amplification by bias-controlled multiplex PCR, followed by high-throughput sequencing. The original pipeline was this. Collapsing and filtering of sequences were performed to quantify the absolute abundance of each unique TCRbeta CDR3 region. T cell fraction was estimated by normalizing TCRbeta template counts to usable DNA, with usable DNA measured through amplification of reference genes found in all nucleated cells. Repertoire TCRs were annotated as SARS-CoV-2-specific when V gene, CDR3 amino acid sequence and J gene were exactly matched to a known reactive TCR set. The reference SARS-CoV-2 TCR set was obtained from MIRA and was filtered for enrichment in COVID-19-positive ImmuneCODE repertoires, whereby public or cross-reactive TCRs were removed. Based on the MIRA antigens, annotated TCRs were further analysed at the level of specific ORF or position within ORF. Depth was the summed frequency of annotated unique rearrangements, while breadth was defined as annotated unique rearrangements over total unique productive rearrangements. Two-sided Wilcoxon rank-sum tests were used to compare TCR breadth between groups. Entries here come from immuneACCESS through TCRdb and include only in-frame sequences with V and J called. Some clones fail to appear in such tables; in the studies checked, an unresolved V gene covers under half of the shortfall, and the cause of the remainder is unknown. V and J calls and clone size are those listed in that table; D and trimming were worked out from the DNA. The sample table lists around 370,000 clones, approximately 90% of them with a count of one. The ten largest clones capture 3% to 5% of the sample.

Overall study results and their limits: Ad26.COV2.S recipients had higher spike-specific TCR breadth than placebo recipients (P = 0.0014). The authors noted that total T cell responses may have been underestimated by the TCR breadth and depth analyses. Vaccine and placebo recipients had similar non-spike TCR breadth, a finding consistent with the vaccine containing only spike. Substantial breadth of spike-specific CD8+ and CD4+ T cell responses was reported after vaccination.

The chain was built from TRBV7-9 and TRBJ2-7; 7 central bases correspond to TRBD1. The sample consisted of peripheral blood, taken after recovery from COVID-19. The receptor was isolated from a human donor who had recovered from COVID-19. The sequenced DNA is TGTGCCAGCAGCTTAGGAGGGGGCCGTCGGGAGCAGTACTTC. It is translated as CASSLGGGRREQYF.